These 16 T cell receptor beta chains came from one sample sequenced in a study of T cell repertoires in cytomegalovirus infection. Via MiXCR, TCRdb re-called the reads, giving one row per CDR3 protein. Of roughly 200,000 distinct CDR3 sequences listed, about 15% are singletons. Sample: CD8+ T cells from PBMCs. The receptors derive from a human donor in good health (CMV status not recorded). Some clones in this sample may be carry-over from other donors' samples.

In its sample, this clonotype was seen a few times. The V gene is TRBV20-1, the J gene TRBJ2-1; 14 nucleotides line up with TRBD2. The J segment lost 3 bases and the V segment lost 5 bases, leaving 9 bases of the junction unmatched. Germline V gene sequence: CDR1 DFQATT, CDR2 SNEGSKA (reference sequence). This CDR3 has 17 amino acids. CDR3 DNA sequence: TGCAGTGCTCCCCCTGGACTAGCGGGGGGAGACTACAATGAGCAGTTCTTC. This translates into CSAPPGLAGGDYNEQFF.

This clonotype was seen a few times. The CDR3 DNA sequence: TGCAGCGTTGGAGGCGGGGGGGCCGAGACCCAGTACTTC. It codes for CSVGGGGAETQYF. The V gene is TRBV29-1, the J gene TRBJ2-5; the match to TRBD2 covers 9 bases. Germline values: CDR1 SQVTM, CDR2 ANQGSEA. There are 13 residues in the CDR3. V trimming: 4 bases; J trimming: 5 bases; junction bases outside the gene matches: 5.

This clonotype was observed a single time. The chain is built from TRBV20-1 and TRBJ1-2, with D possibly being TRBD1 (5 bases). The V gene lost 1 base and the J gene lost 3 bases, with 6 bases spanning the gap. Looked up from germline, CDR1 is DFQATT and CDR2 is SNEGSKA (reference sequence). The CDR3 loop spans 12 amino acids. As DNA, the CDR3 is TGCAGTGCTAGAGGGGGGGACTATGGCTACACCTTC. The encoded protein is CSARGGDYGYTF.

CDR3 coding DNA: TGTGCCAGCAGCTCCCTAGCCCTAGACTATGGCTACACCTTC. It encodes CASSSLALDYGYTF. The chain carries TRBV7-2 and TRBJ1-2; D unresolved. The CDR3 runs to 14 residues. CDR1 is SGHTA and CDR2 is FQGNSA in the germline V gene. With 4 bases removed from V and 3 bases from J, the gap between germline ends came to 12 bases.

This clonotype was seen repeatedly, ten times or more. The chain carries TRBV7-6 and TRBJ1-1; possibly TRBD1 for D (6 bases). Trimming took 5 bases from V and 1 from J, leaving 8 bases between them. The CDR3 spans 13 residues. Germline lookup yields CDR1 SGHVS and CDR2 FNYEAQ. CDR3 loop: CASSQGRNTEAFF. Here the CDR3 DNA reads TGTGCCAGCAGCCAGGGGAGGAACACTGAAGCTTTCTTT.

This clonotype was recorded many times. V gene TRBV7-9 combines with J gene TRBJ1-6; no reliable D call. Germline lookup yields CDR1 SEHNR and CDR2 FQNEAQ (reference sequence). V was trimmed by 2 bases and J by 10 bases, leaving 9 bases between them. CDR3 length: 13 amino acids. This chain's CDR3 is CASSLKSGSPLHF. The CDR3 DNA reads as TGTGCCAGCAGCTTAAAATCTGGATCACCCCTCCACTTT.

This chain joins TRBV7-6 and TRBJ1-4, with D maybe TRBD1 (6 bases). CDR1 is SGHVS and CDR2 is FNYEAQ in the germline V gene. Trimming took off 2 bases at V and 9 bases at J, with 7 bases between the two ends. The CDR3 length is 12 residues. This CDR3 is CASSLRDKKLFF. DNA of the CDR3: TGTGCCAGCAGCTTACGGGACAAAAAACTGTTTTTT.

The CDR3 nucleotides read TGCAGCGTTGAAGAAAGTAGCCCCTCTGGGGCCAACGTCCTGACTTTC. As protein: CSVEESSPSGANVLTF. The chain combines TRBV29-1 with TRBJ2-6; no reliable D call. This CDR3 contains 16 residues. Trimming pared 0 bases from V and 0 bases from J, leaving 9 bases between. Germline V CDR1 and CDR2: SQVTM, ANQGSEA.

This clonotype was seen more than once but under ten times. The rearrangement links TRBV28 to TRBJ1-2; 7 bases line up with TRBD1. Per germline, CDR1 MDHEN and CDR2 SYDVKM. The CDR3 runs to 15 residues. V lost 5 bases and J lost 5; bases outside the gene matches: 11. CDR3: CASSTRGTVPYGYTF. CDR3 DNA: TGTGCCAGCAGTACGCGGGGGACAGTTCCTTATGGCTACACCTTC.

This clonotype was detected a few times. The chain joins TRBV7-2 to TRBJ2-7; 11 bases fit TRBD2. Germline V gene lookup returns CDR1 SGHTA and CDR2 FQGNSA. The CDR3 contains 15 residues. V shed 5 bases and J 2 bases; nucleotides not matched to a gene: 5. CDR3 nucleotides: TGTGCCAGCAGCCCCCTAGCGGGGGGTACCTACGAGCAGTACTTC. This encodes CASSPLAGGTYEQYF.

The genes are TRBV7-8 and TRBJ2-3; 8 bases are shared with TRBD2. Germline CDR1 SGHVS, CDR2 FQNEAQ. The trim removed 1 base at V and 5 bases at J, leaving 8 bases unmatched. This CDR3 has 16 residues. The CDR3: CASSLELTGGRDTQYF. In nucleotides, the CDR3 is TGTGCCAGCAGCTTAGAGTTGACGGGGGGGCGAGATACGCAGTATTTT. The variable domain in full, completed from reference TRBV7-8 and TRBJ2-3, reads GAGVSQSPRYKVAKRGQDVALRCDPISGHVSLFWYQQALGQGPEFLTYFQNEAQLDKSGLPSDRFFAERPEGSVSTLKIQRTQQEDSAVYLCASSLELTGGRDTQYFGPGTRLTVL.

This clonotype turned up a few times. The V gene is TRBV28, the J gene TRBJ2-7; 9 nucleotides agree with TRBD1. CDR3 length: 15 residues. The V gene end was trimmed by 6 bases and the J gene end by 3 bases; junction bases not matched to a gene: 9. Per germline, CDR1 MDHEN and CDR2 SYDVKM. CDR3 in amino acids: CASSSIPGQGYEQYF. CDR3 DNA sequence: TGTGCCAGCAGCTCAATTCCGGGACAGGGCTACGAGCAGTACTTC.

The V gene is TRBV7-2, the J gene TRBJ2-7; 7 nucleotides align to TRBD2. The junction had 9 bases not matched to a gene; V was cut back by 1 base and J by 3 bases. This CDR3 has 16 amino acids. CDR1 is SGHTA, CDR2 FQGNSA, per germline. The CDR3 nucleotides are TGTGCCAGCAGCTTAGTAGCGGGTGTAACGGGCTACGAGCAGTACTTC. Its protein is CASSLVAGVTGYEQYF.

This clonotype was recorded a few times. The chain has TRBV28 and TRBJ1-6; D gene unclear. CDR3 size: 15 residues. CDR1 MDHEN and CDR2 SYDVKM come from the germline V gene. Trimming left V 5 bases short and J 2 bases short, with 10 bases between. The CDR3 region has the DNA TGTGCCAGCAGTCCAACGACGGCCTATAATTCACCCCTCCACTTT. It translates to CASSPTTAYNSPLHF.

This sequence joins TRBV7-9 and TRBJ2-3; 12 bases line up with TRBD2. The CDR3 is 16 amino acids. Germline V gives CDR1 SEHNR, CDR2 FQNEAQ (reference sequence). J lost 2 bases, V lost 5 bases, and 5 bases had no gene match. In DNA form, the CDR3 reads TGTGCCAGCAGCGATCGACTAGCGGGGGTCACAGATACGCAGTATTTT. Its protein is CASSDRLAGVTDTQYF.

There are a few counts of this clonotype. The chain links TRBV28 to TRBJ2-5; TRBD1 agrees at 7 bases. V dropped 6 bases and J dropped 2; count of bases not matched to a gene: 6. The CDR3 is 14 residues long. CDR1 is MDHEN and CDR2 is SYDVKM in the germline V gene. The CDR3 sequence is CASRYTGDQETQYF. CDR3 coding DNA: TGTGCCAGCAGATATACAGGGGATCAAGAGACCCAGTACTTC.